This T cell receptor (beta chain) was recorded in a study of cytomegalovirus exposure and HLA in healthy donors. Of note for this clone: The antigen is unknown. Other DNA sequences in this specimen translate into the identical CDR3.

Whole-study findings and limits: Most TCR sequences proved rare, with some public TCRs found in many donors.

The V end was cut by 4 bases, the J end by 0 bases, with 7 bases between. The CDR3 runs to 14 residues. Germline V gene data show CDR1 as MNHNS and CDR2 as SASEGT. The PCR employed 60 Vbeta primers together with 13 Jbeta primers. This table comes from immunoSEQ multiplex PCR, and its TCRdb copy is limited to in-frame clones, with some not included. Of about 170,000 clones detected, roughly 83% appear once; the ten largest clones hold approximately 2.1%. This clonotype was obtained from a woman aged 50 to 60 in good health and CMV-seronegative. The sequencing sample was made of PBMCs. The chain has TRBV6-1 and TRBJ1-5; D perhaps matches TRBD1 (5 bases). The chain's CDR3 is CASSGQYSNQPQHF. The CDR3 nucleotides read TGTGCCAGCAGTGGACAGTATAGCAATCAGCCCCAGCATTTT.